Following are 4 T cell receptor beta chains from one sample sequenced in a study of vaccination and CD4 T cells after COVID-19. Time point indicated: late sampling 161 to 241 days after vaccination in a few convalescent patients. Treatment here: approximately nine-day PBMC culture with coronavirus spike peptide pools or control peptides (ViraFEST assay). The antigens these receptors bind are not known. Sequenced with the Oncomine TCR Beta short-read assay was DNA taken from cultured CD4+ T cells. TCRdb ran MiXCR on the PCR reads and lists one entry per CDR3 protein. Of 20,000 to 25,000 distinct CDR3 sequences detected, roughly 43% appear once; the ten largest clones hold 4.9%. Sequenced here: CD4+ T cells from blood, cultured in vitro, sampled about 7 months after SARS-CoV-2 vaccination. The origin of the receptors is a human donor who had recovered from COVID-19.

The chain combines TRBV20-1 with TRBJ1-6, with D possibly being TRBD1 (6 bases). The CDR3 runs to 15 residues. V lost 2 bases and J lost 14, with 22 bases in between. CDR1 and CDR2 (germline): DFQATT, SNEGSKA (reference sequence). CDR3 residues: CSARRGGTAGGALHF. CDR3 in DNA: TGCAGTGCTAGAAGAGGGGGAACCGCGGGGGGGGCCCTCCACTTT.

The chain combines TRBV10-3 with TRBJ2-5; 15 bases map to TRBD2. CDR3 length: 16 residues. CDR1 is ENHRY, CDR2 SYGVKD, per germline. V lost 3 bases and J lost 4; bases outside the gene matches: 3. The CDR3 protein is CAISDPGLAGGETQYF. The DNA for the CDR3 is TGTGCCATCAGTGACCCGGGACTAGCGGGAGGAGAGACCCAGTACTTC.

The chain couples TRBV15 to TRBJ2-7; maybe TRBD2 (5 bases). The germline V gene encodes CDR1 LNHNV and CDR2 YYDKDF (reference sequence). Deletions cut 1 base from V and 5 bases from J, with 15 bases between. CDR3 length: 15 residues. CDR3 in DNA: TGTGCCACCAGCAGAGGAGGGAGCAGGACGGACGAGCAGTACTTC. This sequence encodes CATSRGGSRTDEQYF.

This clonotype showed up just once. V usage is TRBV6-2 or TRBV6-3 and J usage is TRBJ2-3; 7 nucleotides line up with TRBD2. The trim removed 9 bases at V and 2 bases at J, leaving 20 bases unmatched. Germline loops: CDR1 MNHEY, CDR2 SVGEGT. The CDR3 is made up of 18 amino acids. The CDR3 DNA sequence: TGTGCCAGGACCACGGGGCTAGCGGATCCAACTATCACAGATACGCAGTATTTT. Protein product: CARTTGLADPTITDTQYF.